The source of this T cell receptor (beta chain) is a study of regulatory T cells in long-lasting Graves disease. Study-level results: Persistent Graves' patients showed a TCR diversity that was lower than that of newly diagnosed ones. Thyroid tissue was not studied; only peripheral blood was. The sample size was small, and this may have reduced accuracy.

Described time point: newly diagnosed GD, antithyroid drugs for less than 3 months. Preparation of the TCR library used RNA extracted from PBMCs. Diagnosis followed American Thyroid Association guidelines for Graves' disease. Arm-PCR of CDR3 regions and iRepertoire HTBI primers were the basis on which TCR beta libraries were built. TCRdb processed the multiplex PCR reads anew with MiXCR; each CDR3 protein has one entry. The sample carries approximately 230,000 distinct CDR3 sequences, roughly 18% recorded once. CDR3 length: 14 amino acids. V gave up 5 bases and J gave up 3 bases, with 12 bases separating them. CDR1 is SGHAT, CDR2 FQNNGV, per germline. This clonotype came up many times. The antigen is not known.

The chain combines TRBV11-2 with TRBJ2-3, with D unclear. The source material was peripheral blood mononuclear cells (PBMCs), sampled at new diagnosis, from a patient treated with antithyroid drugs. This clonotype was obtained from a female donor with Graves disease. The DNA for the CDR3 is TGTGCCAGCAGCGTCGCTCTGGGAACAGATACGCAGTATTTT. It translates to CASSVALGTDTQYF.